A single sample is the source of the 3 T cell receptor beta chains below, sequenced in a study of control samples from healthy donors and cancer patients. Repertoires were generated with immunoSEQ multiplex PCR, while TCRdb's copy carries only in-frame clones and drops some. The sample yields some 410,000 clones, about 93% seen once. The sequenced sample was PBMCs. These receptors originate from a man between 40 and 49 years old with head and neck cancer.

The rearrangement joins TRBV19 to TRBJ2-5; TRBD1 aligns across 7 bases. The CDR3 spans 13 residues. Germline values: CDR1 LNHDA, CDR2 SQIVND (reference sequence). With 6 bases clipped from V and 5 bases from J, the junction kept 6 bases outside the gene matches. The CDR3 spells CASSETGVETQYF. The CDR3 bases are TGTGCCAGTAGCGAAACAGGGGTGGAGACCCAGTACTTC. Looking up the rest from reference TRBV19 and TRBJ2-5 gives the full variable domain: DGGITQSPKYLFRKEGQNVTLSCEQNLNHDAMYWYRQDPGQGLRLIYYSQIVNDFQKGDIAEGYSVSREKKESFPLTVTSAQKNPTAFYLCASSETGVETQYFGPGTRLLVL.

This clone occurred a few times. J is TRBJ2-2 and V is TRBV24-1, with D possibly called TRBD1 or TRBD2 (5 bases each). The germline V gene encodes CDR1 KGHDR and CDR2 SFDVKD. The germline V and J ends were trimmed by 5 bases and 3 bases, with 21 bases remaining between them. The CDR3 covers 18 residues. In DNA, the CDR3 is TGTGCCACCAGTGGGATGGGGGACGGTCCGATTGACACCGGGGAGCTGTTTTTT. This gives the protein CATSGMGDGPIDTGELFF.

The chain uses TRBV19 and TRBJ2-7; 10 nucleotides align to TRBD1. The CDR3 has 17 residues. With V trimmed by 3 bases and J by 3 bases, 11 bases remained unmatched. CDR1 is LNHDA, CDR2 SQIVND, per germline (reference sequence). The CDR3 DNA reads TGTGCCAGTAGTATCAGGACAGGGGGGCAGTCGGTCTACGAGCAGTACTTC. Its translation: CASSIRTGGQSVYEQYF. The full variable domain, rest sourced from reference TRBV19 and TRBJ2-7, is DGGITQSPKYLFRKEGQNVTLSCEQNLNHDAMYWYRQDPGQGLRLIYYSQIVNDFQKGDIAEGYSVSREKKESFPLTVTSAQKNPTAFYLCASSIRTGGQSVYEQYFGPGTRLTVT.